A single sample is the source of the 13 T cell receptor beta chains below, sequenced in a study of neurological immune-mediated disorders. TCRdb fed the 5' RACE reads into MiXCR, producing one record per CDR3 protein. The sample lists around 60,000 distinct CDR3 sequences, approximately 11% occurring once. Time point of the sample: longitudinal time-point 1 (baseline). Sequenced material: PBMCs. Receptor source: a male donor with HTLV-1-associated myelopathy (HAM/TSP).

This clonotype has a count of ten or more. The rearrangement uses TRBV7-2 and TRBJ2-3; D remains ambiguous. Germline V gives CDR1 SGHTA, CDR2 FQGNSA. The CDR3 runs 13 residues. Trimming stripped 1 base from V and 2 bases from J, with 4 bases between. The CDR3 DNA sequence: TGTGCCAGCAGCTTAGACCCCACAGATACGCAGTATTTT. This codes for CASSLDPTDTQYF.

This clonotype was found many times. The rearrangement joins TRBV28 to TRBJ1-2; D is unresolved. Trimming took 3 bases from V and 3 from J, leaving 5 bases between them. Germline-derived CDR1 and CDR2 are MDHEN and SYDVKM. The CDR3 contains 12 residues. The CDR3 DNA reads TGTGCCAGCAGTTTGAGGGACTATGGCTACACCTTC. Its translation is CASSLRDYGYTF.

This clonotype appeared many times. CDR3 sequence reads: CATRPGGASYNEQFF. The CDR3 coding sequence is TGTGCCACCAGACCCGGGGGGGCGTCTTACAATGAGCAGTTCTTC. This chain links TRBV15 with TRBJ2-1, with 8 bases fitting TRBD2. The V gene end was trimmed by 6 bases and the J gene end by 4 bases; junction bases not matched to a gene: 8. This CDR3 comprises 15 residues. The V gene's germline CDR1 is LNHNV and CDR2 YYDKDF (reference sequence).

Written as DNA, the CDR3 is TGCAGTGTCCCCATCCCGGGACAGGTCCACGAGCAGTACTTC. This encodes CSVPIPGQVHEQYF. This rearrangement joins TRBV20-1 to TRBJ2-7; TRBD1 matches at 8 bases. In germline, CDR1 is DFQATT, CDR2 SNEGSKA (reference sequence). The CDR3 is 14 residues long. Trimming cost V 7 bases and J 5 bases; bases outside gene matches: 13.

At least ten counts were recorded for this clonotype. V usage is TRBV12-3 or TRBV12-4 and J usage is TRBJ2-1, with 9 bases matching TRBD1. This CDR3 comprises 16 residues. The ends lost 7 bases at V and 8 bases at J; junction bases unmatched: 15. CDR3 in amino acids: CASTRTGGSLGDEQFF. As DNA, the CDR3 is TGTGCCAGCACACGCACAGGGGGCTCTCTCGGGGATGAGCAGTTCTTC.

The CDR3: CSARDSSGRETQYF. The CDR3 DNA follows: TGCAGTGCTAGAGATAGCTCTGGGCGGGAGACCCAGTACTTC. V gene TRBV20-1 combines with J gene TRBJ2-5, with D unresolved. The ends were cut back, 0 bases at V and 5 bases at J, with 13 bases in the middle. Germline V gene data show CDR1 as DFQATT and CDR2 as SNEGSKA (reference sequence). The CDR3 sequence is 14 residues long.

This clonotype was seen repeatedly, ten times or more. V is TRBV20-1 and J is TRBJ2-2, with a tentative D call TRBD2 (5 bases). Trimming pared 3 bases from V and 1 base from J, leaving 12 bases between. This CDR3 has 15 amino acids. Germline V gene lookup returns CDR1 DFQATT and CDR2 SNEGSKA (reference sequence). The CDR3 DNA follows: TGCAGTGCTAGGGCCGGGATGCTGAACACCGGGGAGCTGTTTTTT. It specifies CSARAGMLNTGELFF.

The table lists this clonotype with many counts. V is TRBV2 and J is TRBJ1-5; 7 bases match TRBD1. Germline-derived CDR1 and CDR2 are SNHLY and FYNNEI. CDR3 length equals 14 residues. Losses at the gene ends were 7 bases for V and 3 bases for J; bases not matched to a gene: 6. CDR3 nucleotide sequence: TGTGCCAGCAACACAGGGGAAAACAATCAGCCCCAGCATTTT. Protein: CASNTGENNQPQHF.

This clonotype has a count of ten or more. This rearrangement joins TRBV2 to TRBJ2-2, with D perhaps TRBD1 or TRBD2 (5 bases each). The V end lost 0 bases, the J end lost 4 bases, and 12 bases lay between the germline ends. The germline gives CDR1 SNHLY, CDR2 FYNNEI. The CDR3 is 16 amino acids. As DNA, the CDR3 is TGTGCCAGCAGTGAAGCAAGGGACCTCGTCACCGGGGAGCTGTTTTTT. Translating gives CASSEARDLVTGELFF.

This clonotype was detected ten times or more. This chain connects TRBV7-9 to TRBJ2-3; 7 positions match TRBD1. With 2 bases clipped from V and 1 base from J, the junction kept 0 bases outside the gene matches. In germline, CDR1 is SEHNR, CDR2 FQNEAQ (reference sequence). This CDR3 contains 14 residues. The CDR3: CASSLQGGTDTQYF. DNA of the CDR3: TGTGCCAGCAGCTTACAGGGGGGCACAGATACGCAGTATTTT.

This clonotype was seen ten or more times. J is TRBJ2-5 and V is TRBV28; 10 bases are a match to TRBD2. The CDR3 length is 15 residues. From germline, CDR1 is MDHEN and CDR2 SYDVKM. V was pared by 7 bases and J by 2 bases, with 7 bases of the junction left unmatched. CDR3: CASTLAGAPQETQYF. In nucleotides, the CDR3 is TGTGCCAGCACCCTAGCGGGGGCACCGCAAGAGACCCAGTACTTC.

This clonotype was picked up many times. CDR3 sequence reads: CASSQAAGLYTIYF. The CDR3 DNA reads as TGTGCCAGCAGCCAAGCCGCCGGCCTATACACCATATATTTT. The rearrangement joins TRBV14 to TRBJ1-3; no clear D. Germline assignment: CDR1 SGHDN and CDR2 FVKESK. Trimming pared 1 base from V and 8 bases from J, leaving 12 bases between. The CDR3 runs to 14 residues.

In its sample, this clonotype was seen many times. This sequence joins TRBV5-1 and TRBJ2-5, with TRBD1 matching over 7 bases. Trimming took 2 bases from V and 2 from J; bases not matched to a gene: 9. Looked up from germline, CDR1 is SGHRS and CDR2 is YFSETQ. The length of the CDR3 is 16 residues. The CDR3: CASSFTGARGQETQYF. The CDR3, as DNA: TGCGCCAGCAGCTTCACAGGGGCGAGGGGGCAAGAGACCCAGTACTTC.